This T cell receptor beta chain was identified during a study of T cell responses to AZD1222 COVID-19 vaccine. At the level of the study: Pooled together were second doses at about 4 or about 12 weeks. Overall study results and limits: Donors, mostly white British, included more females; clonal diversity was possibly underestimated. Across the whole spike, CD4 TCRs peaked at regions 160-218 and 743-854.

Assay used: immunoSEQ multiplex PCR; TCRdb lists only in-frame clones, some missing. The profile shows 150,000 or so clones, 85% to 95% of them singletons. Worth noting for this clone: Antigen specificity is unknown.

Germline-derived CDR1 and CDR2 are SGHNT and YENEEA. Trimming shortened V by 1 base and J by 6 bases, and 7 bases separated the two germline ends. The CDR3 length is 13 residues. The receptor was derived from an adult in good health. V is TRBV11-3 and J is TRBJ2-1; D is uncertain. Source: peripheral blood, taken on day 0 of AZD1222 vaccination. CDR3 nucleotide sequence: TGTGCCAGCAGCTTAGTTGACTCCAATGAGCAGTTCTTC. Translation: CASSLVDSNEQFF.